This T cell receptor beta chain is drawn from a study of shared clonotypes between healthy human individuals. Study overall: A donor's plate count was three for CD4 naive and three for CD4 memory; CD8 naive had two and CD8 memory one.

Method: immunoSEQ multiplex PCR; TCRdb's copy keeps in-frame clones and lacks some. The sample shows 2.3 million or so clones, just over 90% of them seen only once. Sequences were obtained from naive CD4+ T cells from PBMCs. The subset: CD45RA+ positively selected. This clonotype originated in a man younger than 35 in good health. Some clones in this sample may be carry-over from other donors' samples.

The CDR3 nucleotides are TGTGCCAGCAGCTCCTTCGGCGGGAGGGCCAGCTCCTACAATGAGCAGTTCTTC. Translation gives CASSSFGGRASSYNEQFF. The chain couples TRBV11-3 to TRBJ2-1; TRBD2 matches 9 bases. Trimming at V came to 4 bases and at J to 0 bases, leaving 10 bases not matched to a gene. Germline lookup yields CDR1 SGHNT and CDR2 YENEEA. The length of the CDR3 is 18 residues.